This T cell receptor (beta chain) was sequenced for a study of T cell repertoires in cytomegalovirus infection. For the study at large: Evidence of both CMV infection and a matching HLA type came from public TCR beta signatures.

TCRdb independently ran MiXCR on the reads; one entry per CDR3 protein. This sample carries 160,000 or so distinct CDR3 sequences, roughly a sixth of them seen once, and the ten largest clones take approximately 18%. Sequencing was carried out using CD8+ T cells from PBMCs. The receptor was derived from a human donor in good health (CMV status not recorded). Some clones in this sample may be carry-over from other donors' samples.

The CDR3 region is CASSSGTGARRGEAFF. The CDR3 DNA follows: TGTGCCAGCAGCTCCGGGACAGGGGCTAGAAGGGGTGAAGCTTTCTTT. The gene calls are TRBV5-6 and TRBJ1-1; TRBD1 matches 10 bases. CDR3 length: 16 residues. V gave up 3 bases and J gave up 7 bases; unmatched junction bases: 12. Germline V lookup: CDR1 SGHDT, CDR2 YYEEEE.